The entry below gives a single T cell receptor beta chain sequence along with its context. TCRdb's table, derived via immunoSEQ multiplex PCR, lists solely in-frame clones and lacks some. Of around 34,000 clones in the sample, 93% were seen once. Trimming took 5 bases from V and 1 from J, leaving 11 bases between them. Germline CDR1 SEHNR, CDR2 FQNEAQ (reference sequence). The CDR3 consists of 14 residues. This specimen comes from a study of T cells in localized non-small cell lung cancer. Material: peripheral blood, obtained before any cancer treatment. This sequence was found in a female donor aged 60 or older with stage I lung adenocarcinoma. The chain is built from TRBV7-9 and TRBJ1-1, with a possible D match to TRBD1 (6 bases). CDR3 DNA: TGTGCCAGCAGCCAAACAGGGAGGAACACTGAAGCTTTCTTT. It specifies CASSQTGRNTEAFF. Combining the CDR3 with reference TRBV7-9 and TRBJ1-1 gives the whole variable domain DTGVSQNPRHKITKRGQNVTFRCDPISEHNRLYWYRQTLGQGPEFLTYFQNEAQLEKSRLLSDRFSAERPKGSFSTLEIQRTEQGDSAMYLCASSQTGRNTEAFFGQGTRLTVV.